Below are 17 T cell receptor beta chains sequenced from a single sample in a study of blood T cells in healthy people across ages. A second roughly 6 to 12 cycle PCR used barcoded and J-beta primers. TCRdb called the 5' RACE reads again in MiXCR, with one record for every CDR3 protein. The sample lists 1.5 million to 2 million distinct CDR3 sequences, approximately 28% seen once, with about 7.7% in the top ten. Sequencing used blood. The receptors originated from a woman under 40 in good health.

The rearrangement joins TRBV6-6 to TRBJ2-7, with 12 bases matching TRBD2. The CDR3 contains 15 residues. CDR1 MNHNY and CDR2 SVGAGI come from the germline V gene (reference sequence). V shed 6 bases, J shed 2 bases, and the junction held 5 bases outside the gene matches. CDR3 in amino acids: CASRLTSGSPYEQYF. Written as DNA, the CDR3 is TGTGCCAGCAGGCTGACTAGCGGGAGCCCCTACGAGCAGTACTTC.

There are many counts of this clonotype. This chain joins TRBV2 and TRBJ2-1; 7 nucleotides match TRBD1. Germline CDR1 SNHLY, CDR2 FYNNEI. The CDR3 extends over 15 amino acids. With 5 bases clipped from V and 0 bases from J, the junction kept 4 bases outside the gene matches. In DNA form, the CDR3 reads TGTGCCAGCAGTCCCCAGGGGGTCTCCTACAATGAGCAGTTCTTC. Its protein is CASSPQGVSYNEQFF.

This clonotype appeared a few times. This chain joins TRBV20-1 and TRBJ2-3; D remains ambiguous. The V end lost 1 base, the J end lost 3 bases, and 14 bases lay between the germline ends. The CDR3 runs 15 residues. The germline CDR1 and CDR2 sequences are DFQATT and SNEGSKA (reference sequence). CDR3 in amino acids: CSARVPQKRTDTQYF. In DNA, the CDR3 is TGCAGTGCTAGAGTGCCGCAAAAGAGGACAGATACGCAGTATTTT.

The chain joins TRBV6-2 or TRBV6-3 to TRBJ2-5; D is perhaps TRBD2 (5 bases). V was clipped by 6 bases and J by 2 bases, with 16 bases between them. This CDR3 is 15 amino acids long. Germline V gene lookup returns CDR1 MNHEY and CDR2 SVGEGT. Here the CDR3 reads CASSNLADLQETQYF. Here the CDR3 DNA reads TGTGCCAGCAGCAACCTAGCAGACCTACAAGAGACCCAGTACTTC.

This clonotype has a count of ten or more. V gene TRBV2 combines with J gene TRBJ2-5; perhaps D is TRBD1 or TRBD2 (6 bases each). V lost 6 bases to trimming and J lost 5 bases, with 19 bases between them. CDR3 length: 15 amino acids. CDR1 is SNHLY and CDR2 is FYNNEI in the germline V gene. The CDR3 sequence is CASSSTPGEEETQYF. For the CDR3, the DNA is TGTGCCAGCAGCTCTACCCCAGGGGAGGAGGAGACCCAGTACTTC.

This clonotype was observed many times. The V call is TRBV4-1, the J call TRBJ2-7, with D perhaps given as TRBD1 or TRBD2 (5 bases each). Germline-derived CDR1 and CDR2 are MGHRA and YSYEKL. This CDR3 comprises 16 residues. Trimming removed 0 bases at V and 2 bases at J, with 14 bases between. The CDR3 DNA follows: TGCGCCAGCAGCCAAGATCAGGGACGCCTGCCCTACGAGCAGTACTTC. It is translated as CASSQDQGRLPYEQYF.

The V gene is TRBV12-3 or TRBV12-4, the J gene TRBJ2-2, with D unresolved. V was clipped by 1 base and J by 7 bases, with 10 bases between them. CDR3 length: 14 residues. CDR3 amino acids: CASSLGAQLGELFF. The CDR3 DNA reads as TGTGCCAGCAGTTTAGGGGCACAACTCGGGGAGCTGTTTTTT.

This rearrangement joins TRBV6-6 to TRBJ1-1, with D hard to call. The CDR3 loop spans 12 amino acids. V was trimmed by 2 bases and J by 3 bases, leaving 4 bases between them. CDR1 is MNHNY and CDR2 is SVGAGI in the germline V gene (reference sequence). The CDR3 DNA sequence: TGTGCCAGCAGTTACGAGGACACTGAAGCTTTCTTT. Its translation: CASSYEDTEAFF.

The chain is built from TRBV12-3 or TRBV12-4 and TRBJ2-2; 7 positions match TRBD1. J gave up 5 bases and V 5 bases, and 5 bases lay outside the gene matches. The CDR3 runs to 14 residues. In DNA form, the CDR3 reads TGTGCCAGCAGTCGACTACAGGGGACCGGGGAGCTGTTTTTT. Translated: CASSRLQGTGELFF.

This clonotype was detected only once. The chain carries TRBV6-4 and TRBJ1-6, with D tentatively TRBD1 (5 bases). Germline V gives CDR1 MRHNA, CDR2 SNTAGT. V was cut by 6 bases and J by 8 bases, with 20 bases left in between. The CDR3 extends over 16 amino acids. CDR3 DNA sequence: TGTGCCAGCAGCCAAAGGGCCTCCCTGGGGGATTCACCCCTCCACTTT. It codes for CASSQRASLGDSPLHF.

With respect to this clonotype: One end of the junction does not line up with germline, which may come from a read error. The J gene is TRBJ1-2, the V gene TRBV2, with 11 nucleotides matching TRBD1. The germline V gene encodes CDR1 SNHLY and CDR2 FYNNEI. The CDR3 consists of 16 residues. CDR3 sequence (DNA): TGTGCCTGCAGTGAAGCGCTTCAGGGGACAGGGGGTGGCTACACCTTC. It encodes CACSEALQGTGGGYTF.

The V and J genes are TRBV3-1 and TRBJ1-2, with 7 bases identical to TRBD1. The germline V gene has CDR1 LGHDT and CDR2 YNNKEL (reference sequence). The CDR3 is made up of 14 amino acids. Unmatched junction bases numbered 7, after V lost 5 bases and J lost 4 bases. The CDR3 reads CASSTPGQIYGYTF. The CDR3 region has the DNA TGTGCCAGCAGCACTCCGGGACAGATCTATGGCTACACCTTC. Looking up the rest from reference TRBV3-1 and TRBJ1-2 gives the full variable domain: DTAVSQTPKYLVTQMGNDKSIKCEQNLGHDTMYWYKQDSKKFLKIMFSYNNKELIINETVPNRFSPKSPDKAHLNLHINSLELGDSAVYFCASSTPGQIYGYTFGSGTRLTVV.

Points on this clonotype: A much larger clonotype is one base distant, so this may be a read error. The chain recombines TRBV29-1 with TRBJ2-5, with a possible D match to TRBD1 (5 bases). CDR1 is SQVTM, CDR2 ANQGSEA, per germline. This CDR3 comprises 12 residues. The CDR3: CNGRQPQETQYF. As DNA, the CDR3 is TGCAACGGCCGACAGCCCCAAGAGACCCAGTACTTC.

This clonotype was observed a handful of times. The chain uses TRBV5-4 and TRBJ2-3; D is ambiguous. Germline assignment: CDR1 SGHNT and CDR2 YYREEE (reference sequence). This CDR3 has 13 residues. Deletions cut 1 base from V and 10 bases from J, with 13 bases between. The CDR3 reads CASSLWFSDAQYF. The CDR3 nucleotides are TGTGCCAGCAGCTTGTGGTTCAGTGATGCGCAGTATTTT.

The V and J genes are TRBV5-6 and TRBJ1-2, with a weak D call TRBD1 (5 bases). Trimming pared 7 bases from V and 1 base from J, leaving 20 bases between. The CDR3 sequence is 16 residues long. Germline V gene sequence: CDR1 SGHDT, CDR2 YYEEEE. The DNA of the CDR3 is TGTGCCAGCCAACTTGGGGGGAACAGCGGTAACTATGGCTACACCTTC. Protein: CASQLGGNSGNYGYTF.

In this sample, this clonotype turned up a few times. The chain combines TRBV6-6 with TRBJ2-5; TRBD2 is a possible D gene (6 bases). The germline V gene encodes CDR1 MNHNY and CDR2 SVGAGI (reference sequence). The CDR3 contains 13 residues. Trimming shortened V by 5 bases and J by 5 bases, and 12 bases separated the two germline ends. CDR3 sequence: CASSRRERETQYF. CDR3 nucleotides: TGTGCCAGCAGTCGTCGGGAGAGGGAGACCCAGTACTTC.

This rearrangement joins TRBV13 to TRBJ2-7; 8 nucleotides align to TRBD1. The CDR3 is 16 residues long. CDR1 is PRHDT and CDR2 is FYEKMQ in the germline V gene (reference sequence). V gave up 5 bases and J gave up 0 bases; unmatched junction bases: 9. CDR3 region: CASSPRGQVSSYEQYF. CDR3 DNA: TGTGCCAGCAGCCCCCGGGGACAGGTGAGCTCCTACGAGCAGTACTTC.